The clone carrying this TCR beta chain was counted ten times or more. Its antigen is not identified. TCRdb ran MiXCR on the RACE reads and lists one entry per CDR3 protein. Among 300,000 to 400,000 distinct CDR3 sequences, more than 4.5% were seen once, and the ten largest hold 2% to 3%. The entry originates in a study of human T cells and chemical hapten exposure. Across the whole study: All through the roughly 24-week study, the scalp of each patient received diphenylcyclopropenone doses weekly.

Points from the study as a whole: PT1 expanded TCR counts correlated positively with patch test score.

The sample's time point: pre-sensitization, week 0. Stated treatment: therapeutic diphenylcyclopropenone sensitization with weekly scalp DPC. The germline gives CDR1 SEHNR, CDR2 FQNEAQ (reference sequence). The CDR3 spans 17 residues. The germline V and J ends were trimmed by 1 base and 0 bases, with 14 bases remaining between them. The sequence was collected from a woman in her fifties or sixties with alopecia areata. Some clones in this sample may be carry-over from other donors' samples. J is TRBJ2-3 and V is TRBV7-9, with D unclear. The material was whole blood, obtained in connection with sensitization to the hapten diphenylcyclopropenone (DPC). As DNA, the CDR3 is TGTGCCAGCAGCTTAGAGGGTCTAGTTATTAGCACAGATACGCAGTATTTT. It is translated as CASSLEGLVISTDTQYF.